A selection of T cell receptor beta chains follows, all from one sample in a study of T cells in Graves' hyperthyroidism and ophthalmopathy. TCRdb called the multiplex PCR reads again in MiXCR, with one record for every CDR3 protein. The sample lists approximately 430,000 distinct CDR3 sequences, roughly 14% seen once, with less than 15% in the top ten. The sequencing sample was made of blood. The receptor source for this set is a man in his late teens or twenties with Graves' ophthalmopathy. Each CDR3 is given with its conserved first and last residue. D genes are given only for firm matches. A row's size may be missing; if present it is once, few, many or a size class.

clone_size: few; j_call: TRBJ2-7; d_call: TRBD1; v_call: TRBV4-1; cdr3_nt: TGCGCCAGCAGCCCGTACAGGGGTCAATACGAGCAGTACTTC; cdr3_aa: CASSPYRGQYEQYF
clone_size: -; j_call: TRBJ2-3; d_call: TRBD2; v_call: TRBV20-1; cdr3_nt: TGCAGTGCCCAGCCGGGACTAGCGGTTAGCACAGATACGCAGTATTTT; cdr3_aa: CSAQPGLAVSTDTQYF
clone_size: few; j_call: TRBJ2-5; d_call: TRBD2; v_call: TRBV7-9; cdr3_nt: TGTGCCAGCAGCTTACTGACTAGCGGGAGCAGGGAGACCCAGTACTTC; cdr3_aa: CASSLLTSGSRETQYF
clone_size: many; j_call: TRBJ2-5; d_call: TRBD2; v_call: TRBV5-6; cdr3_nt: TGTGCCAGCAGCTTCACGGGAGGCGAGACCCAGTACTTC; cdr3_aa: CASSFTGGETQYF
clone_size: few; j_call: TRBJ2-1; d_call: -; v_call: TRBV6-1; cdr3_nt: TGTGCCAGCAGTCAAAGGGACTTCTACAATGAGCAGTTCTTC; cdr3_aa: CASSQRDFYNEQFF
clone_size: many; j_call: TRBJ1-1; d_call: -; v_call: TRBV7-9; cdr3_nt: TGTGCCGGAGCCCCCACGGGGATGAACACTGAAGCTTTCTTT; cdr3_aa: CAGAPTGMNTEAFF
clone_size: many; j_call: TRBJ2-7; d_call: -; v_call: TRBV5-1; cdr3_nt: TGCGCCAGCAGCTTGGCCGAGCAGGGCTGGTCCTACGAGCAGTACTTC; cdr3_aa: CASSLAEQGWSYEQYF
clone_size: many; j_call: TRBJ1-2; d_call: -; v_call: TRBV25-1; cdr3_nt: TGTGCCAGCAGGACGACAGCCTCCTATGGCTACACCTTC; cdr3_aa: CASRTTASYGYTF
clone_size: many; j_call: TRBJ1-4; d_call: TRBD1; v_call: TRBV6-1; cdr3_nt: TGTGCCAGCAAGTCGGGACAGACTAATGAAAAACTGTTTTTT; cdr3_aa: CASKSGQTNEKLFF
clone_size: -; j_call: TRBJ2-7; d_call: TRBD2; v_call: TRBV27; cdr3_nt: TGTGCCAGCAGTGTCCAGGGGAGTCTAGCGGGGTCCTACGAGCAGTACTTC; cdr3_aa: CASSVQGSLAGSYEQYF
clone_size: few; j_call: TRBJ2-3; d_call: -; v_call: TRBV6-1; cdr3_nt: TGTGCCAGCAGAGAGGAGAGTGACGCAGATACGCAGTATTTT; cdr3_aa: CASREESDADTQYF
clone_size: many; j_call: TRBJ2-7; d_call: TRBD2; v_call: TRBV20-1; cdr3_nt: TGCAGTGCTCATGGGGTCCGGGAGGGCAATTACGAGCAGTACTTC; cdr3_aa: CSAHGVREGNYEQYF
clone_size: many; j_call: TRBJ2-1; d_call: -; v_call: TRBV10-3; cdr3_nt: TGTGCCATCAAGGTGCAAGAAGGTGATGAGCAGTTCTTC; cdr3_aa: CAIKVQEGDEQFF
clone_size: many; j_call: TRBJ2-7; d_call: -; v_call: TRBV7-9; cdr3_nt: TGTGCCAGCAGCTCTCCGAGGGGGACTTTGTCAATAGGGTCCTACGAGCAGTACTTC; cdr3_aa: CASSSPRGTLSIGSYEQYF
clone_size: many; j_call: TRBJ2-3; d_call: TRBD2; v_call: TRBV11-3; cdr3_nt: TGTGCCAGCAGCCCGAAGCGGGGGGGCTCAGATACGCAGTATTTT; cdr3_aa: CASSPKRGGSDTQYF
clone_size: -; j_call: TRBJ1-6; d_call: -; v_call: TRBV2; cdr3_nt: TGTGCCAGCACCCCCGGAGGGTTTCGTTCACCCCTCCACTTT; cdr3_aa: CASTPGGFRSPLHF
clone_size: -; j_call: TRBJ2-7; d_call: TRBD2; v_call: TRBV20-1; cdr3_nt: TGCAGTGCTCCGCGGGAGTATAGAAACGAGCAGTACTTC; cdr3_aa: CSAPREYRNEQYF
clone_size: few; j_call: TRBJ1-3; d_call: -; v_call: TRBV18; cdr3_nt: TGTGCCAGCTCCCGGGGACAAGGAAACACCATATATTTT; cdr3_aa: CASSRGQGNTIYF
clone_size: few; j_call: TRBJ2-3; d_call: -; v_call: TRBV6-1; cdr3_nt: TGTGCCAGCAGTCAGAGAGATCTGGCCAGCACAGATACGCAGTATTTT; cdr3_aa: CASSQRDLASTDTQYF
clone_size: many; j_call: TRBJ1-1; d_call: TRBD1; v_call: TRBV19; cdr3_nt: TGTGCCAGTAGTATTGACAGGGGGCGGGGGAACACTGAAGCTTTCTTT; cdr3_aa: CASSIDRGRGNTEAFF
clone_size: many; j_call: TRBJ2-3; d_call: TRBD2; v_call: TRBV6-2/TRBV6-3; cdr3_nt: TGTGCCAGCAGTCTCGTCGGACTAGCGGGGGTTCTGACAGATACGCAGTATTTT; cdr3_aa: CASSLVGLAGVLTDTQYF
clone_size: many; j_call: TRBJ2-1; d_call: TRBD2; v_call: TRBV7-9; cdr3_nt: TGTGCCAGCAGCTCAATAGCGGGAGTAGGGTACAATGAGCAGTTCTTC; cdr3_aa: CASSSIAGVGYNEQFF